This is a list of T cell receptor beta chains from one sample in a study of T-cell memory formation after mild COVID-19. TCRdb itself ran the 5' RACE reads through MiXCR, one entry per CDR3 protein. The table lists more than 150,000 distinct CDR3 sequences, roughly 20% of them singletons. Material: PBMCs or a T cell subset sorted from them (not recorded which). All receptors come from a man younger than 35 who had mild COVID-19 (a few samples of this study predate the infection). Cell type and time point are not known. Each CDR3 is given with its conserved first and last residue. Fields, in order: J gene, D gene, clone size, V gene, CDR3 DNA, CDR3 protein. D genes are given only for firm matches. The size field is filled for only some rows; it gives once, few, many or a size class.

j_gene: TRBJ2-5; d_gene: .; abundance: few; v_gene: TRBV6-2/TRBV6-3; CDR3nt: TGTGCCAGCAGTAGGCCAGGGCAACGAGGGGAGACCCAGTACTTC; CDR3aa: CASSRPGQRGETQYF
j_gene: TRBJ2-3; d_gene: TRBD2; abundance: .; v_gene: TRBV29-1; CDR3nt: TGCAGCGTAGCGGACACCACTAGCGGGGCTCTGGGAACAGATACGCAGTATTTT; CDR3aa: CSVADTTSGALGTDTQYF
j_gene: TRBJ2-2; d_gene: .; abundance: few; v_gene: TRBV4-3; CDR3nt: TGCGCCAGCAGCCAGACCGTGGGACCCGTTGGAACCGGGGAGCTGTTTTTT; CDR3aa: CASSQTVGPVGTGELFF
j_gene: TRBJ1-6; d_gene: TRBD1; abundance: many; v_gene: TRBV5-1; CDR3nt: TGCGCCAGCAGCACCGGACAGGCCAATTCACCCCTCCACTTT; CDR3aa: CASSTGQANSPLHF
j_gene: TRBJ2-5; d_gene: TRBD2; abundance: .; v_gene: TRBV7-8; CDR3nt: TGTGCCAGCAGCTCCGGGACTAGCGGGGGGGCCATAGGAGAGACCCAGTACTTC; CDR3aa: CASSSGTSGGAIGETQYF
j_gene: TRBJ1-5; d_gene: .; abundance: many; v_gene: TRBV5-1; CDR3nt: TGCGCCAGCAGCCCAGGGGTAGGCAATCAGCCCCAGCATTTT; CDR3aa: CASSPGVGNQPQHF
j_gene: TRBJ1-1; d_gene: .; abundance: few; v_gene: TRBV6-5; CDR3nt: TGTGCCAGCAGTGGACCTGTGGGAGTGAACACTGAAGCTTTCTTT; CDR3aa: CASSGPVGVNTEAFF
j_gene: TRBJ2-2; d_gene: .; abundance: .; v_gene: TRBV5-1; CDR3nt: TGCGCCAGCAGTGAAAACACCGGGGAGCTGTTTTTT; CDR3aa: CASSENTGELFF
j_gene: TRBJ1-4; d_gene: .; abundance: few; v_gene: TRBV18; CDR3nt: TGTGCCAGCTCACCGTCTTTGGAGGAAAAACTGTTTTTT; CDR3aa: CASSPSLEEKLFF
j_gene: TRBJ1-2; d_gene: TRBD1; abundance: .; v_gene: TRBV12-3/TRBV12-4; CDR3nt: TGTGCCAGCACTCTGGGGACAGTGGCGGGCCAGGTCCATGGCTACACCTTC; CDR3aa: CASTLGTVAGQVHGYTF
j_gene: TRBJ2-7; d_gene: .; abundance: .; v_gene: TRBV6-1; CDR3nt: TGTGCCAGCAACCGATCGGGGACATGGGCTCGGGAGCAGTACTTC; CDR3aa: CASNRSGTWAREQYF
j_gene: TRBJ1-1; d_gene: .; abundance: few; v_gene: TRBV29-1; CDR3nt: TGCAGCGTTGAAGCAGGGGAGTTTTGGGGAGACACTGAAGCTTTCTTT; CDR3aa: CSVEAGEFWGDTEAFF
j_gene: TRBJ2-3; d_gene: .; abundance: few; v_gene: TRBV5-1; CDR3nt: TGCGCCAGCAGCGCTAGAACCGGGAGAAGCACAGATACGCAGTATTTT; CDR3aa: CASSARTGRSTDTQYF
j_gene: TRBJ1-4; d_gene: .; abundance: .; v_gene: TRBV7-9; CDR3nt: TGTGCCAGCAGGGGCCTCTATAGTAATGAAAAACTGTTTTTT; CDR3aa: CASRGLYSNEKLFF
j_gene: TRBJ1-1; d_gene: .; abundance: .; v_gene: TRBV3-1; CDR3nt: TGTGCCAGCAGCCCTTGGTCATCGCCTGAAGCTTTCTTT; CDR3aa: CASSPWSSPEAFF
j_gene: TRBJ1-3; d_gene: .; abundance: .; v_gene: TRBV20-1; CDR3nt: TGCAGTGCTAGGTCGTGGGGTAGGGTTGAAAAACTCTCTGGAAACACCATATATTTT; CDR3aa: CSARSWGRVEKLSGNTIYF
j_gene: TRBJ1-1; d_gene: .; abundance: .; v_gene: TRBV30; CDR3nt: TGTGCCTGGAGTGTAAGGGAGGGAAAGAACACTGAAGCTTTCTTT; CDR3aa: CAWSVREGKNTEAFF
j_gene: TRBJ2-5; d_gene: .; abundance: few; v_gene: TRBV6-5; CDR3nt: TGTGCCAGCAGTTTTAAGTACCAAGAGACCCAGTACTTC; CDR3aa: CASSFKYQETQYF
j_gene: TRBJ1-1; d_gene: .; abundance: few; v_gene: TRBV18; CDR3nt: TGTGCCAGCTCACCGGGAGGAGGGGGCACTGAAGCTTTCTTT; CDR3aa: CASSPGGGGTEAFF
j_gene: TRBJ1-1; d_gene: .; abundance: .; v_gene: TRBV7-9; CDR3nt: TGTGCCAGCAGCTGGATCCAAACGCTGGAAGCTTTCTTT; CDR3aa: CASSWIQTLEAFF
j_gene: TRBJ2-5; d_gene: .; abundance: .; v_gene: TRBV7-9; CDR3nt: TGTGCCAGCAGCCCACGGTGGGGGGCAGGAAACCAAAAAGAGACCCAGTACTTC; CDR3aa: CASSPRWGAGNQKETQYF
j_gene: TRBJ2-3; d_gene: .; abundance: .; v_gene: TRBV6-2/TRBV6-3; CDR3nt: TGTGCCAGCAGTTATCCCCTAGCGACAGATACGCAGTATTTT; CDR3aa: CASSYPLATDTQYF
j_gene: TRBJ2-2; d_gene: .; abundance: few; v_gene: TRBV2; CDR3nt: TGTGCCAGCAGTGAAAGGGGCAGCCGAACCCTCACCGGGGAGCTGTTTTTT; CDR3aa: CASSERGSRTLTGELFF
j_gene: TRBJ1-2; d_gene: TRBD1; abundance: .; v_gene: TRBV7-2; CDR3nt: TGTGCCAGCAGCCGCGGGACAGGGGTGGGCTACACCTTC; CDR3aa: CASSRGTGVGYTF
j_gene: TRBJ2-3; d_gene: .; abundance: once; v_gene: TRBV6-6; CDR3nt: TGTGCCAGCAGTTTCAGGGCCTCCCGCGATACGCAGTATTTT; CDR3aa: CASSFRASRDTQYF
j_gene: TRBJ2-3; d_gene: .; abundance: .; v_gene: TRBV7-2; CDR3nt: TGTGCCAGCAGCTTAGTTGGGACTAGCACAGATACGCAGTATTTT; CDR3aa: CASSLVGTSTDTQYF
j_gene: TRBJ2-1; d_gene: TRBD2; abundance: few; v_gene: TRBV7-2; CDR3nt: TGTGCCAGCAGCTTAGTGGGACTAGCCCAACGCGATGAGCAGTTCTTC; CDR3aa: CASSLVGLAQRDEQFF
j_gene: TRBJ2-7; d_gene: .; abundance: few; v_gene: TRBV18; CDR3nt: TGTGCCAGCTCATTGGACGGCCTCTCCTACGAGCAGTACTTC; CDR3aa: CASSLDGLSYEQYF
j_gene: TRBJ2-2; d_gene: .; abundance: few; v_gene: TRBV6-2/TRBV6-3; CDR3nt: TGTGCCAGCAATAAAATCTCGGTTTACGGGGAGCTGTTTTTT; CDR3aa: CASNKISVYGELFF
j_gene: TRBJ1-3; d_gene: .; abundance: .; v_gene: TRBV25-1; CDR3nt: TGTGCCAGCAGTGAATTAGGGGGCTCTGGAAACACCATATATTTT; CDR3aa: CASSELGGSGNTIYF
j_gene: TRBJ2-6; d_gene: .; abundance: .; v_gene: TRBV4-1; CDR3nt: TGCGCCAGCAGCCAAGCCACCGTTAGGGTCCCCCTCTCTGGGGCCAACGTCCTGACTTTC; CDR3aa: CASSQATVRVPLSGANVLTF
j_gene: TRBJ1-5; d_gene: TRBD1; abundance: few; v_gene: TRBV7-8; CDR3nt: TGTGCCAGCAGCATCACAGGGGTCACGGGCAATCAGCCCCAGCATTTT; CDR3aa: CASSITGVTGNQPQHF
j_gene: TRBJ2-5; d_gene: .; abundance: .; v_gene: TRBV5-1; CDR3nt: TGCGCCAGCAGCTTGGCCGGTTGGCGTGGAGAGACCCAGTACTTC; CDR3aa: CASSLAGWRGETQYF
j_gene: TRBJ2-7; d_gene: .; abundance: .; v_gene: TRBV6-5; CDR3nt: TGTGCCAGCAGTTATTACTCGGGACGGAACTACGAGCAGTACTTC; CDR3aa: CASSYYSGRNYEQYF
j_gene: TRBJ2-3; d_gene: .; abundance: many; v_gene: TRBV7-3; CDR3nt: TGTGCCAGCAGCGCCAGCGGTTACACAGATACGCAGTATTTT; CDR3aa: CASSASGYTDTQYF
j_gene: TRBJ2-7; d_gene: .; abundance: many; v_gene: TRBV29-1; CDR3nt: TGCAGCGTCCGGAGTCGGTACGAGCAGTACTTC; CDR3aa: CSVRSRYEQYF
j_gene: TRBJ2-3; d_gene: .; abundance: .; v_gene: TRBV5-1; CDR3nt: TGCGCCAGCAGCTTGAGTTGGGGGGCCGATACGCAGTATTTT; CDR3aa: CASSLSWGADTQYF
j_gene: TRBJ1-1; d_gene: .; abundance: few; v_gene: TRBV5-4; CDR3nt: TGTGCCAGCAGCCCCGACGTAGGCAAAGCTTTCTTT; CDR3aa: CASSPDVGKAFF
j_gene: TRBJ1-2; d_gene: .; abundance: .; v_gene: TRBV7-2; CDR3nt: TGTGCCAGCAGCGGGGGGACACGTGGCTACACCTTC; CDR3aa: CASSGGTRGYTF
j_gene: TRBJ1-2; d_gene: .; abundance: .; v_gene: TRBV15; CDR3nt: TGTGCCACCGGGTCGGGTACAATTCAGGGCTACACCTTC; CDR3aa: CATGSGTIQGYTF
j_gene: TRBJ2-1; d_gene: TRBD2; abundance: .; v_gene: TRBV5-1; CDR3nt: TGCGCCAGCAGCCCCGGGGGGAATGACAATGAGCAGTTCTTC; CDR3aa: CASSPGGNDNEQFF
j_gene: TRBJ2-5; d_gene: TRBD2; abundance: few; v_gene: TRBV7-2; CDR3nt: TGTGCCAGCAGATACGATTGGGGAGGGGAGGAGACCCAGTACTTC; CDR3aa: CASRYDWGGEETQYF